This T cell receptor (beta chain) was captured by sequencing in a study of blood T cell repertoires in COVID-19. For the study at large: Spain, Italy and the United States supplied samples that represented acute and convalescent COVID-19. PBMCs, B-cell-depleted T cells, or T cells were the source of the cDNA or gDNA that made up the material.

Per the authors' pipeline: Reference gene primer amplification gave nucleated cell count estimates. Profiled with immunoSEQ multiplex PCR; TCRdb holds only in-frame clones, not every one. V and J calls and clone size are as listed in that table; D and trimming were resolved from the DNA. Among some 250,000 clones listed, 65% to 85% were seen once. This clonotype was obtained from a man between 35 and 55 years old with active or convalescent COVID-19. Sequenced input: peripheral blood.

The CDR3: CASSPWDSASYEQYF. In nucleotides, the CDR3 is TGTGCCAGCAGCCCCTGGGACAGCGCCTCCTACGAGCAGTACTTC. J is TRBJ2-7 and V is TRBV6-5, with TRBD1 identical over 7 bases. CDR1 is MNHEY and CDR2 is SVGAGI in the germline V gene. The CDR3 has 15 amino acids. V was pared by 6 bases and J by 0 bases, with 8 bases of the junction left unmatched.